In its sample, the clone carrying this T cell receptor (beta chain) was seen a few times. Its antigen is not known. TCRdb ran MiXCR on the reads and lists one entry per CDR3 protein. The sample has about 52,000 distinct CDR3 sequences, around a fifth seen once. The sample originates from a study of T cell repertoires in cytomegalovirus infection. V shed 6 bases and J shed 7 bases, with 13 bases lying between them. The CDR3 totals 13 residues. CDR1 SEHNR and CDR2 FQNEAQ come from the germline V gene (reference sequence). The sequence was obtained from a human donor in good health (CMV status not recorded). Some clones in this sample may be carry-over from other donors' samples. The starting material was CD8+ T cells from cultured PBMCs, obtained from culture after CMV antigen stimulation. The chain links TRBV7-9 to TRBJ1-5; D possibly corresponds to TRBD1 (6 bases). The CDR3 nucleotides are TGTGCCAGCAGTCCCGGGGGGGGCCAGCCCCAGCATTTT. Its translation: CASSPGGGQPQHF.